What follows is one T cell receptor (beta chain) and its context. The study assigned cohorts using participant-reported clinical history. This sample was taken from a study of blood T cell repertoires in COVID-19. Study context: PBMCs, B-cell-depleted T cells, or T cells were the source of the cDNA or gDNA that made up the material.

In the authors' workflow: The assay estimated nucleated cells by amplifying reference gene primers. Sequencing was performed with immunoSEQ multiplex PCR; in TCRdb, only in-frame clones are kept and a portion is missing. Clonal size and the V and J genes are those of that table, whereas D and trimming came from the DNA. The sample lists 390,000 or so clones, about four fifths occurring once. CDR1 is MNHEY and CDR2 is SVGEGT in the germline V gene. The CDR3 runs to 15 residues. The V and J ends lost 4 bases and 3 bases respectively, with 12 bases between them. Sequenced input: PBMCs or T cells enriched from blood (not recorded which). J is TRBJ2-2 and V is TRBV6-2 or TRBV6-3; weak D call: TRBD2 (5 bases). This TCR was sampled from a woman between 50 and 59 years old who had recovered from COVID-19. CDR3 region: CASSFDARDTGELFF. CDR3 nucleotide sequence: TGTGCCAGCAGTTTCGACGCGCGGGACACCGGGGAGCTGTTTTTT.